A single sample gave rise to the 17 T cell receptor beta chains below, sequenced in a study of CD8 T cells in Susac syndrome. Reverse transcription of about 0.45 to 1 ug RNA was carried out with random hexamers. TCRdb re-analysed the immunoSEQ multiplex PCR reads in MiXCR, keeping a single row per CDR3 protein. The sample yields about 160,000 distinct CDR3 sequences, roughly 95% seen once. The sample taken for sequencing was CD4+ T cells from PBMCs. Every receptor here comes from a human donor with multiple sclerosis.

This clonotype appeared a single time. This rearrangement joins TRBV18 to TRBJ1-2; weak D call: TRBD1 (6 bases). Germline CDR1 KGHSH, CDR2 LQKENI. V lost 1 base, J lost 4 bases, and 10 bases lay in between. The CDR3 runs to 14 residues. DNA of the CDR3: TGTGCCAGCTCACCACGAGGGGGGAGCTATGGCTACACCTTC. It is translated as CASSPRGGSYGYTF.

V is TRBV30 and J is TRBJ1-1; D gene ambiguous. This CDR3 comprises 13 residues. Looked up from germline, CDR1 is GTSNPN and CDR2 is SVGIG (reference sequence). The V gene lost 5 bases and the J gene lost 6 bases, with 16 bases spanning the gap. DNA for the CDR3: TGTGCCTGGGGGGTGGGGAAGGCGGCTGAAGCTTTCTTT. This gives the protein CAWGVGKAAEAFF.

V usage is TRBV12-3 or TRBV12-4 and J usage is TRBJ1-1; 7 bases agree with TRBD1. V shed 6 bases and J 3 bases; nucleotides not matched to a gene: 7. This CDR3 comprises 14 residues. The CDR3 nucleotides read TGTGCCAGCAGCAGACGACAGGGACACACTGAAGCTTTCTTT. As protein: CASSRRQGHTEAFF.

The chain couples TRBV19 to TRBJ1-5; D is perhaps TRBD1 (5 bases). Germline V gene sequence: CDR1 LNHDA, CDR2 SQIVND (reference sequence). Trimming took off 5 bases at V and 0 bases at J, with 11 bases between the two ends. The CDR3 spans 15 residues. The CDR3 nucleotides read TGTGCCAGTAGTTGGGGCCAAAATAGCAATCAGCCCCAGCATTTT. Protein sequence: CASSWGQNSNQPQHF.

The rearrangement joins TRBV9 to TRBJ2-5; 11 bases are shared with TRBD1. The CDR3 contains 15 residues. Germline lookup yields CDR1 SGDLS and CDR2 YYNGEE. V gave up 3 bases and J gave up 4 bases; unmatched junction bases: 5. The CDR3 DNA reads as TGTGCCAGCAGCGGCCGGACAGGGGGCTTAGAGACCCAGTACTTC. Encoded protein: CASSGRTGGLETQYF.

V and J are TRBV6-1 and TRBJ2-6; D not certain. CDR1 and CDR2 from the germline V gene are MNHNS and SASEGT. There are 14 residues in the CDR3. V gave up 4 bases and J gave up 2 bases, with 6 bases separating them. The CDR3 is CASSVGAGANVLTF. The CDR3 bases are TGTGCCAGCAGTGTTGGGGCTGGGGCCAACGTCCTGACTTTC.

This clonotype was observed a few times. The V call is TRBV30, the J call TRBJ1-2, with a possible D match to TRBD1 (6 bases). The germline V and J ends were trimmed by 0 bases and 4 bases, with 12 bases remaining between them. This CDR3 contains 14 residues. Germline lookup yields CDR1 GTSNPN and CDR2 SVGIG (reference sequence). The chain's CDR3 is CAWSVGQPLYGYTF. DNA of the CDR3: TGTGCCTGGAGTGTCGGACAGCCCCTCTATGGCTACACCTTC.

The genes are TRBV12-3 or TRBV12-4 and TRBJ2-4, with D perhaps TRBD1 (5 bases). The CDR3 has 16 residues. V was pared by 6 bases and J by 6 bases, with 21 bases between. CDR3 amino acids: CASRAVPKDIPNIQYF. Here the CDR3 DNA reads TGTGCCAGCAGGGCCGTTCCTAAGGACATCCCAAACATTCAGTACTTC.

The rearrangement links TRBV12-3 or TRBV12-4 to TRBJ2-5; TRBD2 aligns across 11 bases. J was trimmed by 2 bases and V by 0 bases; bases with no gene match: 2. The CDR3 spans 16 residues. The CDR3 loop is CASSLAWTSGQETQYF. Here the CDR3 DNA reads TGTGCCAGCAGTTTAGCCTGGACTAGCGGGCAAGAGACCCAGTACTTC.

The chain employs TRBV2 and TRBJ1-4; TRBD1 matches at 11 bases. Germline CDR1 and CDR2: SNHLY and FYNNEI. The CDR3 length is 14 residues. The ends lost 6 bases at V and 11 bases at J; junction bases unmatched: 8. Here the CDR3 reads CASSLGTGGLKLFF. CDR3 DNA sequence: TGTGCCAGCAGCCTCGGGACAGGGGGACTGAAACTGTTTTTT.

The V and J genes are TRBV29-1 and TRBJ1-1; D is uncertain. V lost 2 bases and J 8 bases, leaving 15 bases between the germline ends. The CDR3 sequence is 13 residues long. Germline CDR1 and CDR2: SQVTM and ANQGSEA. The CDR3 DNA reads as TGCAGCGTTGAAAGGCCCGAAGTTGACGAAGCTTTCTTT. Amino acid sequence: CSVERPEVDEAFF.

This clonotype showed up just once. This chain's CDR3 is CASSYGGTNYGYTF. The CDR3 nucleotides read TGTGCCAGCAGTTACGGAGGGACAAACTATGGCTACACCTTC. The chain combines TRBV6-5 with TRBJ1-2; TRBD1 might be the D (6 bases). V dropped 2 bases and J dropped 2 bases, with 9 bases sitting between them. CDR1 and CDR2 from the germline V gene are MNHEY and SVGAGI. The CDR3 is 14 amino acids.

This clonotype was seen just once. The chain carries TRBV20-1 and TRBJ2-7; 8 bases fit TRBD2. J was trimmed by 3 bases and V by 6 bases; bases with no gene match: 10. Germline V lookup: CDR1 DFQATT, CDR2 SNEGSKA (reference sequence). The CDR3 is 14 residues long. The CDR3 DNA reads TGCAGTGCCAAACCGGGACTAGGGATCTACGAGCAGTACTTC. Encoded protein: CSAKPGLGIYEQYF.

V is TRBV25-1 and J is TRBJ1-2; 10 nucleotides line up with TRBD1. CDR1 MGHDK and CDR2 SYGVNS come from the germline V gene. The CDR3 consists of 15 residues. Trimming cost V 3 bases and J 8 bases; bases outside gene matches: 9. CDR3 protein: CASSEVEVGQGGYTF. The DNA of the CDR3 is TGTGCCAGCAGTGAGGTTGAGGTGGGACAGGGGGGCTACACCTTC.

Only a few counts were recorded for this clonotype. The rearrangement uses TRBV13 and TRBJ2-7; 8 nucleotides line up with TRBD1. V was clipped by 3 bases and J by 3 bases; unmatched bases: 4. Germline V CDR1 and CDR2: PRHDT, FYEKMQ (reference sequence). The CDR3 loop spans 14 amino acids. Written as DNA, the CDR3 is TGTGCCAGCAGCTTCCAAACAGGGGGCTACGAGCAGTACTTC. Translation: CASSFQTGGYEQYF.

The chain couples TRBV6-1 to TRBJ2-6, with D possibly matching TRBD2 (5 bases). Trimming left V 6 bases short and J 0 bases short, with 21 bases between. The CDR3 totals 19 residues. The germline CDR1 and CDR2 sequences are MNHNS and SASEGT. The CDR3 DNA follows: TGTGCCAGCAGCCCTCTCAGTCGCGGGTTTTTCTCTGGGGCCAACGTCCTGACTTTC. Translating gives CASSPLSRGFFSGANVLTF.

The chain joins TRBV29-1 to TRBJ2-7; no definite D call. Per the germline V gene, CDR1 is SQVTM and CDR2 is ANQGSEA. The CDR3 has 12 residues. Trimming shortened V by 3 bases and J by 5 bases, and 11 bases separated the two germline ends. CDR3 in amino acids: CSVDGRANEQYF. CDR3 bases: TGCAGCGTTGATGGCAGAGCTAACGAGCAGTACTTC.